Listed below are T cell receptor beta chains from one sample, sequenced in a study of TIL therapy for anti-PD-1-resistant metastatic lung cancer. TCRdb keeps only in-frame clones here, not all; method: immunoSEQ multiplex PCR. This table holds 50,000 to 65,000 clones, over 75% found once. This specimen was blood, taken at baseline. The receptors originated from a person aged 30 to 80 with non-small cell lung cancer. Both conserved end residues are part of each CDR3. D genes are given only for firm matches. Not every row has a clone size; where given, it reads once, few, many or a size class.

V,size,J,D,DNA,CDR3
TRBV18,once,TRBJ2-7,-,TGTGCCAGCTCCAGGACGGGCTCGGGGGAGCAGTACTTC,CASSRTGSGEQYF
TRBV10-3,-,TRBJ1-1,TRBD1,TGTGCCACACAGGGGGCGCGTGGACAGAACACTGAAGCTTTCTTT,CATQGARGQNTEAFF
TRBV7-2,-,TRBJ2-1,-,TGTGCCAGCAGCCTAGGGACTTTCTCCTACAATGAGCAGTTCTTC,CASSLGTFSYNEQFF
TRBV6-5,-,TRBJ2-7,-,TGTGCCAGCAGTTTGGGCTACGAGCAGTACTTC,CASSLGYEQYF
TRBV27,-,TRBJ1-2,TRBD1,TGTGCCAGCAGTTTGACGTGGACAGGTAGTGGTGGCTACACCTTC,CASSLTWTGSGGYTF
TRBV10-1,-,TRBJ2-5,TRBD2,TGCGCCAGCAGTGCCTGGACTAGCGGGGAGACCCAGTACTTC,CASSAWTSGETQYF
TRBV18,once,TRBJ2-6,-,TGTGCCAGCTCACCACCTGGGGTTGGGGCCAACGTCCTGACTTTC,CASSPPGVGANVLTF
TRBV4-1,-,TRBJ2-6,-,TGCGCCAGCAGCCAAGGGAGTTATGGGGCCAACGTCCTGACTTTC,CASSQGSYGANVLTF
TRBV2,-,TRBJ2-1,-,TGTGCCAGCAGTTACTACAATGAGCAGTTCTTC,CASSYYNEQFF
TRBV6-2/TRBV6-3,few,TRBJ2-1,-,TGTGCCAGCAGCCTGGATGGATTCTCCTACAATGAGCAGTTCTTC,CASSLDGFSYNEQFF
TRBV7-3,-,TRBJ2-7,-,TGTGCCAGCAGCTTAAAGGGAGGATGGGAGTTCAACGAGCAGTACTTC,CASSLKGGWEFNEQYF
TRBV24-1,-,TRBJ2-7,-,TGTGCCACCAGTGCGGGCGGCTACGAGCAGTACTTC,CATSAGGYEQYF
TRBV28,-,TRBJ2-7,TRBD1,TGTGCCAGCAGTTTAGGCGGGACAGGGTCCTACGAGCAGTACTTC,CASSLGGTGSYEQYF
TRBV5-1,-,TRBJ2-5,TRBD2,TGCGCCAGCAGCTTGTTTGCGGGAGGGCCGGGGGAGACCCAGTACTTC,CASSLFAGGPGETQYF
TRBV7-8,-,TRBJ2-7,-,TGTGCCAGCAGCTCGGACTATTATACCTACGAGCAGTACTTC,CASSSDYYTYEQYF
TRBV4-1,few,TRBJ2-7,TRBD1,TGCGCCAGCAGCCCGACAGGGGGGAGCTACGAGCAGTACTTC,CASSPTGGSYEQYF
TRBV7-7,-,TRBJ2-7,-,TGTGCTCCCCCCCCCGGGGGAGTCCTCTCCTACGAGCAGTACTTC,CAPPPGGVLSYEQYF